The sequence of this T cell receptor (beta chain) was determined in a study of blood T cell repertoires in COVID-19. Seattle researchers signed up patients amid active infection and tracked them longitudinally. V trimming: 4 bases; J trimming: 2 bases; junction bases outside the gene matches: 7. Germline V gene data show CDR1 as SGHRS and CDR2 as YFSETQ. This CDR3 has 15 residues. Data came from immunoSEQ multiplex PCR; TCRdb stores just in-frame clones and leaves some out. The sample lists some 50,000 clones, around 87% occurring once. The TCR originated in a woman aged 80 or over with COVID-19, enrolled during active disease. Source material: peripheral blood. The gene calls are TRBV5-1 and TRBJ2-7; 9 bases are a match to TRBD1. CDR3 in DNA: TGCGCCAGCAGCCGAGGTGGGACAGGGACCTACGAGCAGTACTTC. Translation gives CASSRGGTGTYEQYF. Based on the CDR3 plus reference TRBV5-1 and TRBJ2-7, the full variable domain is KAGVTQTPRYLIKTRGQQVTLSCSPISGHRSVSWYQQTPGQGLQFLFEYFSETQRNKGNFPGRFSGRQFSNSRSEMNVSTLELGDSALYLCASSRGGTGTYEQYFGPGTRLTVT.